These 4 T cell receptor beta chains share one sample of origin, sequenced in a study of patients and donors after allogeneic stem cell transplantation. TCRdb reprocessed the RT-PCR reads via MiXCR and lists one record per CDR3 protein. The sample records 150,000 to 200,000 distinct CDR3 sequences, 41% being singletons. Sample: blood, either unsorted or a sorted T cell fraction (not recorded which). The source of these receptors is a human donor who was either an allogeneic HSCT recipient or a stem cell or donor lymphocyte infusion donor (not recorded which). It is not recorded whose cells these are; they may come from a transplant donor.

The rearrangement joins TRBV30 to TRBJ2-7, with TRBD1 matching 8 bases. J was trimmed by 3 bases and V by 5 bases; bases with no gene match: 6. The CDR3 has 13 residues. Germline V gives CDR1 GTSNPN, CDR2 SVGIG (reference sequence). This CDR3 is CAWVPGGRYEQYF. CDR3 DNA: TGTGCCTGGGTCCCAGGGGGCCGCTACGAGCAGTACTTC.

The chain joins TRBV3-1 to TRBJ1-1; D may be TRBD1 (5 bases). This CDR3 has 17 amino acids. From germline, CDR1 is LGHDT and CDR2 YNNKEL (reference sequence). V shed 1 base and J shed 0 bases, with 15 bases lying between them. CDR3 in DNA: TGTGCCAGCAGCCAAGGGGAAGGGACGGTGATGAACACTGAAGCTTTCTTT. It encodes CASSQGEGTVMNTEAFF.

The chain employs TRBV14 and TRBJ2-1; D call uncertain. This CDR3 spans 15 amino acids. Germline V gene data show CDR1 as SGHDN and CDR2 as FVKESK. The V and J ends lost 1 base and 6 bases respectively, with 13 bases between them. The CDR3 DNA sequence: TGTGCCAGCAGCCAAGGCACCCGATGGGGCAATGAGCAGTTCTTC. Protein sequence: CASSQGTRWGNEQFF.

The chain combines TRBV5-1 with TRBJ2-7; TRBD1 agrees at 9 bases. J gave up 2 bases and V 4 bases, and 7 bases lay outside the gene matches. Germline V gives CDR1 SGHRS, CDR2 YFSETQ. The CDR3 has 15 amino acids. The CDR3 DNA is TGCGCCAGCAGCCCAAGGACAGGGGTGGCCTACGAGCAGTACTTC. Its protein is CASSPRTGVAYEQYF.